The source of this TCR beta chain is a study of cytomegalovirus exposure and HLA in healthy donors. Study background: HLA-typed donors were the source of 80 million to 90 million unique TCRs, which an early data release held. Regarding the study as a whole: Later work associated roughly 17,000 TCR beta sequences with HLA alleles at 0.05 false discovery rate. In an earlier analysis, most TCR beta V segments were productive about 90% or about 30% of the time.

Concerning this clone: The antigen remains unidentified.

Primers for the PCR totalled 60 Vbeta and 13 Jbeta. The method was immunoSEQ multiplex PCR; TCRdb's version includes in-frame clones alone and lacks a portion of them. This sample has around 70,000 clones, with 60% to 80% found just once. Trimming removed 0 bases at V and 0 bases at J, with 10 bases between. Germline-derived CDR1 and CDR2 are SGHNT and YYREEE (reference sequence). The CDR3 is 15 amino acids. The gene calls are TRBV5-4 and TRBJ2-7, with unresolved D. The sequence was collected from a man younger than 45 in good health and CMV-seronegative. Sequenced input: PBMCs. CDR3 sequence: CASSLGLASSYEQYF. The CDR3 DNA follows: TGTGCCAGCAGCTTGGGGCTCGCCAGCTCCTACGAGCAGTACTTC.